Included here is one T cell receptor (beta chain) sequence, with context. Antigen specificity is unknown. The sample comes from a study of T cell responses to AZD1222 COVID-19 vaccine. This table comes from immunoSEQ multiplex PCR, and its TCRdb copy is limited to in-frame clones, with some not included. Seen here are 200,000 to 250,000 clones, roughly 94% observed once, and the top ten hold 1.5% to 2%. Study conclusions and caveats: In all cases, repertoires were sampled only after the peak T cell response. The CD4 TCRs associated with vaccination extended across spike and predominated at 160-218 and 743-854. Epitopes outside B.1.351 and B.1.1.7 mutated regions reportedly drew nearly half of spike TCRs. There were mostly white British donors and more females than males, and clonal diversity was possibly underestimated.

The source material was peripheral blood, sampled 28 days after the second dose of the MenACWY control vaccine. This TCR was sampled from an adult who received the MenACWY meningococcal vaccine as a control.

The CDR3 region is CASSPRSASGNTIYF. As DNA, the CDR3 is TGTGCCAGCAGCCCAAGATCTGCGTCTGGAAACACCATATATTTT. The J gene is TRBJ1-3, the V gene TRBV9; D unresolved. Looked up from germline, CDR1 is SGDLS and CDR2 is YYNGEE. Trimming removed 4 bases from V and 1 base from J, with 12 bases in between. The CDR3 loop spans 15 amino acids.